The 11 T cell receptor beta chains reported below all come from one sample, sequenced in a study of tumor and adjacent non-tumor tissue in lung cancer. RNA was extracted from bulk tissue without any cell sorting. A modified ARM-PCR protocol with three rounds of nested PCR amplified TCRbeta. MiXCR, run by TCRdb on the multiplex PCR reads, gives a single entry per CDR3 protein. Of 100,000 to 120,000 distinct CDR3 sequences in the sample, nearly 85% are singletons; the top ten hold about 23%. The material sequenced was lung tumor tissue. Source of these receptors: a man in his 70s with non-small cell lung cancer.

This clonotype was picked up one time. A much larger clonotype is one base distant, so this may be a read error. The chain recombines TRBV11-2 with TRBJ1-1; D is possibly TRBD1 (6 bases). The CDR3 sequence is 16 residues long. Germline V gene sequence: CDR1 SGHAT, CDR2 FQNNGV. V lost 5 bases and J 4 bases, leaving 20 bases between the germline ends. The CDR3 sequence: CASSRGRAGVFTEAFF. The CDR3 nucleotides are TGTGCCAGCAGCCGAGGTAGGGCAGGGGTCTTCACTGAAGCTTTCTTT. Variable domain in full (rest from reference TRBV11-2 and TRBJ1-1): EAGVAQSPRYKIIEKRQSVAFWCNPISGHATLYWYQQILGQGPKLLIQFQNNGVVDDSQLPKDRFSAERLKGVDSTLKIQPAKLEDSAVYLCASSRGRAGVFTEAFFGQGTRLTVV.

With respect to this clonotype: The conserved final phenylalanine or tryptophan is absent from the CDR3, which likely points to a read error. The genes are TRBV12-3 or TRBV12-4 and TRBJ2-5; 10 bases align to TRBD2. CDR3 length equals 20 residues. V was clipped by 6 bases and J by 5 bases; unmatched bases: 24. DNA for the CDR3: TGTGCCAGCAGAAAAAGCGACCACTCGACTAGCGGGCTTTCCCAGGAGACCCAGTACTCC. The encoded protein is CASRKSDHSTSGLSQETQYS.

Comments on this clonotype: A read error is possible here, since a much larger clone lies one base away. The V call is TRBV7-3, the J call TRBJ1-1; 7 bases are shared with TRBD1. The CDR3 is 13 residues long. V lost 6 bases, J lost 0 bases, and 1 base stayed unmatched. Germline V gene data show CDR1 as SGHTA and CDR2 as FQGTGA. The CDR3 DNA is TGTGCCAGCAGGACAGGGTTGAACACTGAAGCTTTCTTT. It yields the protein CASRTGLNTEAFF.

This clonotype was counted once. This CDR3 is missing its conserved last phenylalanine or tryptophan, likely due to a read error. This chain uses TRBV14 with TRBJ2-5; unclear D gene. V shed 3 bases and J shed 5 bases, with 4 bases lying between them. Germline V gene sequence: CDR1 SGHDN, CDR2 FVKESK. The CDR3 sequence is 11 residues long. The CDR3: CASSQAETQYL. The CDR3 DNA reads as TGTGCCAGCAGCCAGGCGGAGACCCAGTACTTA.

Comments on this clonotype: A junction boundary mismatches the germline segment, possibly from a read error. The gene calls are TRBV29-1 and TRBJ1-1, with 9 nucleotides matching TRBD1. Germline V lookup: CDR1 SQVTM, CDR2 ANQGSEA. The CDR3 sequence is 14 residues long. In DNA, the CDR3 is TGCGGCGTTCTGGACAGGGGCAGGGAGACTGAAGCTGTCTTT. As protein: CGVLDRGRETEAVF.

This clonotype occurred once. The junction departs from germline at one end; a sequencing error may be responsible. The V gene is TRBV5-4, the J gene TRBJ2-3; 10 bases agree with TRBD2. Germline V gene sequence: CDR1 SGHNT, CDR2 YYREEE (reference sequence). The CDR3 is made up of 16 amino acids. CDR3 protein: CASCLGLAGVTDTQYF. In DNA form, the CDR3 reads TGTGCCAGCTGTTTGGGTCTAGCGGGAGTTACAGATACCCAGTATTTT.

As for this clonotype: The CDR3 end shows no conserved phenylalanine or tryptophan, and so a read error is likely. The genes are TRBV4-1 and TRBJ2-3; D unresolved. Trimming left V 0 bases short and J 0 bases short, with 16 bases between. CDR3 length: 18 amino acids. Germline V gene lookup returns CDR1 MGHRA and CDR2 YSYEKL. CDR3 coding DNA: TGCGCCAGCAGCCAAGAATTCGGCACCGACACAAGCACAGATACGCAGTATTCT. It yields the protein CASSQEFGTDTSTDTQYS.

About this clonotype: The junction departs from the called germline gene at one end, perhaps through a read error. This chain links TRBV10-2 with TRBJ2-7, with 11 nucleotides matching TRBD2. This CDR3 spans 12 amino acids. Germline assignment: CDR1 WSHSY and CDR2 SAAADI. DNA for the CDR3: TGCGCCAGCAAGTCGGGACTAGCGGAGCAGTGCTTC. The encoded protein is CASKSGLAEQCF.

The J gene is TRBJ2-3, the V gene TRBV11-3; possibly TRBD1 or TRBD2 for D (5 bases each). Trimming left V 7 bases short and J 1 base short, with 18 bases between. This CDR3 comprises 16 residues. The germline V gene has CDR1 SGHNT and CDR2 YENEEA. CDR3 sequence reads: CASNPKGPRGTDTQYF. CDR3 bases: TGTGCCAGCAACCCCAAGGGACCACGGGGCACAGATACGCAGTATTTT. The full variable domain, rest sourced from reference TRBV11-3 and TRBJ2-3, is EAGVVQSPRYKIIEKKQPVAFWCNPISGHNTLYWYLQNLGQGPELLIRYENEEAVDDSQLPKDRFSAERLKGVDSTLKIQPAELGDSAVYLCASNPKGPRGTDTQYFGPGTRLTVL.

Regarding this clonotype: With a much larger clone just one base away, this may be a read error. The chain carries TRBV28 and TRBJ2-5; 11 bases are shared with TRBD2. CDR3 length: 14 residues. Germline loops: CDR1 MDHEN, CDR2 SYDVKM. Trimming took 7 bases from V and 2 from J; bases not matched to a gene: 3. CDR3 amino acids: CASMTSGTQETQYF. The DNA of the CDR3 is TGTGCCAGCATGACTAGCGGGACTCAAGAGACCCAGTACTTC.

In regard to this clonotype: Lacking the conserved final phenylalanine or tryptophan, this CDR3 likely reflects a read error. This chain links TRBV5-5 with TRBJ2-1, with D unclear. The CDR3 is made up of 13 amino acids. Trimming left V 0 bases short and J 4 bases short, with 5 bases between. Germline V gene sequence: CDR1 SGHKS, CDR2 YYEKEE (reference sequence). The CDR3 loop is CASSLASYNEQFS. DNA for the CDR3: TGTGCCAGCAGCTTGGCCAGTTACAATGAGCAGTTCTCC.